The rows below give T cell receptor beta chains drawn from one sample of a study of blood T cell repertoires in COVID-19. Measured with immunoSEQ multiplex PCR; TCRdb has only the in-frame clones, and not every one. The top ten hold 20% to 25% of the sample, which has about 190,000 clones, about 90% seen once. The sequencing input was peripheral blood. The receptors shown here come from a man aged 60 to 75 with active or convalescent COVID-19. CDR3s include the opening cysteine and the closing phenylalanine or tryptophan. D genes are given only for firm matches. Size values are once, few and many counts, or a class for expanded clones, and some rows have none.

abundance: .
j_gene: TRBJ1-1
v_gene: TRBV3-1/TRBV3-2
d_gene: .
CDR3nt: TGTGCCAGCAGCCAAGCGGGGGGAGGGAACACTGAAGCTTTCTTT
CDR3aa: CASSQAGGGNTEAFF

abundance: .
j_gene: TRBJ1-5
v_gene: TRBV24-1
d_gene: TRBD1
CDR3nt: TGTGCCACCAGTGATGGGACAGGGGGGACCAATCAGCCCCAGCATTTT
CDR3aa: CATSDGTGGTNQPQHF

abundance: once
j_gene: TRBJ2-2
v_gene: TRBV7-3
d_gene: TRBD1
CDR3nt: TGTGCCAGCAGCTCGGGACAGGGTTACACCGGGGAGCTGTTTTTT
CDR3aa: CASSSGQGYTGELFF

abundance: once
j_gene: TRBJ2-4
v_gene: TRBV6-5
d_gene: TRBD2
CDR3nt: TGTGCCAGCAAAGAATGGGGAGGGGACATTCAGTACTTC
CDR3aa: CASKEWGGDIQYF

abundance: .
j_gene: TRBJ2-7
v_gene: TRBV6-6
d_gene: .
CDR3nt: TGTGCCAGCAGAAACGGCCCGGTCGGGTCCTACGAGCAGTACTTC
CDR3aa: CASRNGPVGSYEQYF

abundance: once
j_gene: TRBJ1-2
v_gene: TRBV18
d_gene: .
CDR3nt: TGTGCCAGCTCCACAGGGATCCAAGATGGCTACACCTTC
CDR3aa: CASSTGIQDGYTF

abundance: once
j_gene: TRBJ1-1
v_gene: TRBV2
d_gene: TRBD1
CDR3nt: TGTGCCAGCAGCCAGGACAGGGAGAACACTGAAGCTTTCTTT
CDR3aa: CASSQDRENTEAFF

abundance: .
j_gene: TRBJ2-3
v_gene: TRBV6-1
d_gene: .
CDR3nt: TGTGCCAGCAGTGACCCTTTTGGGGCCACAGATACGCAGTATTTT
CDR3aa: CASSDPFGATDTQYF

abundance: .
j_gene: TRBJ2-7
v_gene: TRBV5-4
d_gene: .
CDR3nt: TGTGCCAGCAGCTTGGAGACCGGGACAATTTACGAGCAGTACTTC
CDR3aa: CASSLETGTIYEQYF

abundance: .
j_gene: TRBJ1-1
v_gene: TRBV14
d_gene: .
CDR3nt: TGTGCCAGCAGCCGACGAACCAGCGCCACTGAAGCTTTCTTT
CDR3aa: CASSRRTSATEAFF

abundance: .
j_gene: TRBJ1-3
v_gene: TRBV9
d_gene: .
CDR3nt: TGTGCCAGCAGCGTAGGGGGCGCAGGAGGAAACACCATATATTTT
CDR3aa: CASSVGGAGGNTIYF

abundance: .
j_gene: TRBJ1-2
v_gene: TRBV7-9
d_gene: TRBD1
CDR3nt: TGTGCCAGCAGCTCGACAGGGCGGACTATGCGCTACACCTTC
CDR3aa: CASSSTGRTMRYTF

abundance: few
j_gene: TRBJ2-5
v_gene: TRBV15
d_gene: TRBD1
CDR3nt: TGTGCCACCAGCAGAGAGGACAGGGTATCGGAGACCCAGTACTTC
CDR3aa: CATSREDRVSETQYF

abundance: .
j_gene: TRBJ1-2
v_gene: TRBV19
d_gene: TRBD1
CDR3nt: TGTGCCAGTAGTATGTCTCGACAGGGATTCTATGGCTACACCTTC
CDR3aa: CASSMSRQGFYGYTF

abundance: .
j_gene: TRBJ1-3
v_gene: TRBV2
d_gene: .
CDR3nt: TGTGCCAGTACCGGGACATCTGGAAACACCATATATTTT
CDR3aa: CASTGTSGNTIYF

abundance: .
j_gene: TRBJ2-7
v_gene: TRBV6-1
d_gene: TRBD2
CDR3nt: TGTGCCAGCAGTGAAGCGGGGACTAGCGGGGGATCCTACGAGCAGTACTTC
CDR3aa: CASSEAGTSGGSYEQYF

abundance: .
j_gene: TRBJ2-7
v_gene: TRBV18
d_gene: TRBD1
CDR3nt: TGTGCCAGCTCACCCGGGACAGGGGGTCCCTACGAGCAGTACTTC
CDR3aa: CASSPGTGGPYEQYF

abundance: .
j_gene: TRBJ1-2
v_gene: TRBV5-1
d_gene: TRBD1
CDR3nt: TGCGCCAGCAGCGGAGACAGGGCTCCCTATGGCTACACCTTC
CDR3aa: CASSGDRAPYGYTF

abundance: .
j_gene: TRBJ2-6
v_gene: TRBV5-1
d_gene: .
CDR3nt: TGCGCCAGCAGCAGCCAGGGTTTGTCCTTCTCTGGGGCCAACGTCCTGACTTTC
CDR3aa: CASSSQGLSFSGANVLTF

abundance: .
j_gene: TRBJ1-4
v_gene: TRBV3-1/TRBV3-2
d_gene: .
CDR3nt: TGTGCCAGCAGCGTAAATGAAAAACTGTTTTTT
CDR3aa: CASSVNEKLFF

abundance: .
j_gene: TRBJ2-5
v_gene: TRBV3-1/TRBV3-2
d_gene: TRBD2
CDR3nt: TGTGCCAGCAGCCCCTTTTCGGGACTAGCAGGGGAGACCCAGTACTTC
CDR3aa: CASSPFSGLAGETQYF

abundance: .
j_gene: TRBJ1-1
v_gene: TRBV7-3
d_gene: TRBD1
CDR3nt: TGTGCCAGCAGCCGAGGGACAGCTAACACTGAAGCTTTCTTT
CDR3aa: CASSRGTANTEAFF

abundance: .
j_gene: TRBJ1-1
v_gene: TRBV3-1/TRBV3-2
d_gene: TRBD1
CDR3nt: TGTGCCAGCAGCCAATCCGGGACAGGGGCTTTCTTT
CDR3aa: CASSQSGTGAFF

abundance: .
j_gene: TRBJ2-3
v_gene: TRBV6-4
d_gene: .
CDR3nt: TGTGCCAGCAGTGTGGGTAGCATCGATACGCAGTATTTT
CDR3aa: CASSVGSIDTQYF

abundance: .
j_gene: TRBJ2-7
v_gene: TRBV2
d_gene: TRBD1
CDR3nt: TGTGCCAGCAGGAATTCGGGACAGCTGGTCTACGAGCAGTACTTC
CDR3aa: CASRNSGQLVYEQYF

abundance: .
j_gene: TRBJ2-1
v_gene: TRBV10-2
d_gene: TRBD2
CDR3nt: TGCGCCAGCAGAGTAGCGGGGGGATCTTGGGAGCAGTTCTTC
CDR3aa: CASRVAGGSWEQFF

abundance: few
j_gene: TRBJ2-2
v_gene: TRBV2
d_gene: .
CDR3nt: TGTGCCAGCCGTGTAGGAAATTGGGCTTCCGGGGAGCTGTTTTTT
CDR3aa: CASRVGNWASGELFF

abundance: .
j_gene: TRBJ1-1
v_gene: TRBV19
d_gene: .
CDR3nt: TGTGCCAGTAGTATATGGGGAGGGAACACTGAAGCTTTCTTT
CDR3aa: CASSIWGGNTEAFF

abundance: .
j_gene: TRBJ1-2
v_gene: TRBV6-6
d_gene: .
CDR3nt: TGTGCCAGCAGCCCCTACATCCCACCGGGTGGCTACACCTTC
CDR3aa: CASSPYIPPGGYTF

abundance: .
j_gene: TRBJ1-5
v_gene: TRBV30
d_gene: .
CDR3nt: TGTGCCTGGAGTACAGGGTTACAGCAGCCCCAGCATTTT
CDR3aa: CAWSTGLQQPQHF

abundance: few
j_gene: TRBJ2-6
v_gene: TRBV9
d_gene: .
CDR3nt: TGTGCCAGCAGCGTGGGGGGGCCCGGGGCCAACGTCCTGACTTTC
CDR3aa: CASSVGGPGANVLTF

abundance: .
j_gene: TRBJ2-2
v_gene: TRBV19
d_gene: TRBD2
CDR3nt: TGTGCCCGTCGCGGCGGGGGCGGGGGGGCCTTCTCCGGGGAGCTGTTTTTT
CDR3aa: CARRGGGGGAFSGELFF

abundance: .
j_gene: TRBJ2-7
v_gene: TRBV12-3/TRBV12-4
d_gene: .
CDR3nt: TGTGCCAGCACCAGGGGTGTGGGGTACGAGCAGTACTTC
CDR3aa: CASTRGVGYEQYF

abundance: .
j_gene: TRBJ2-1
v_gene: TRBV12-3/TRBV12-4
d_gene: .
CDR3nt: TGTGCCAGCAAAGGATCGGGCAATGAGCAGTTCTTC
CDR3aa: CASKGSGNEQFF

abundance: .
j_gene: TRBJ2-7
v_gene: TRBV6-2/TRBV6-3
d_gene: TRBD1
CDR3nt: TGTGCCAGCAGCCTCGCGGGACAGGGGGCCTACGAGCAGTACTTC
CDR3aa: CASSLAGQGAYEQYF

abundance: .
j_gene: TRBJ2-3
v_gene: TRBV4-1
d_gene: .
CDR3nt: TGCGCCAGCAGCCAGAGGACTTTCCTAAGCACAGATACGCAGTATTTT
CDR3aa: CASSQRTFLSTDTQYF

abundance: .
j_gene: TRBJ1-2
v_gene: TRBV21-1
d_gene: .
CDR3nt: TGTGCCAGCAGCAAAGAACAGGGCTGGGGGTATGGCTACACCTTC
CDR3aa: CASSKEQGWGYGYTF

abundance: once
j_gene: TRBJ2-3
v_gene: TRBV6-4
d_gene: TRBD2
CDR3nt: TGTGCCAGCAGTGAGGTACTAGCGGAAACAGATACGCAGTATTTT
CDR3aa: CASSEVLAETDTQYF

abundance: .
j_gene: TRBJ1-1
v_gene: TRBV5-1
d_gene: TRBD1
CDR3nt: TGCGCCAGCAGCTCGACAGGGGCGGGCACTGAAGCTTTCTTT
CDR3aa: CASSSTGAGTEAFF

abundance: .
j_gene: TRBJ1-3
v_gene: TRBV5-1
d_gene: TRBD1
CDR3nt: TGCGCCAGCAGCAACCAGGGGGTAGGTGGAAACACCATATATTTT
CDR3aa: CASSNQGVGGNTIYF

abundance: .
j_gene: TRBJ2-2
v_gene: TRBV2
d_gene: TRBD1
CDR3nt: TGTGCCAGCCGACAGGGGACCGGGGAGCTGTTTTTT
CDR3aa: CASRQGTGELFF

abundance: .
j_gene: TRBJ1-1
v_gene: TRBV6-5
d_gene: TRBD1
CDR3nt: TGTGCCAGCAGCCAAAGGACAGGGGCAGGGACTGAAGCTTTCTTT
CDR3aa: CASSQRTGAGTEAFF

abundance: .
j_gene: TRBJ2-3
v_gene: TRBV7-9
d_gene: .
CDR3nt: TGTGCCATCACCCTTAGGGGACTCCACACAGATACGCAGTATTTT
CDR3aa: CAITLRGLHTDTQYF

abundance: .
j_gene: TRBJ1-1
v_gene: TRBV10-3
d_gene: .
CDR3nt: TGTGCCATCAGTGAGACTGGGACTAGTCTCACTGAAGCTTTCTTT
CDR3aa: CAISETGTSLTEAFF

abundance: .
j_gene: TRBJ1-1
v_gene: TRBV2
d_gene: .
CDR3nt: TGTGCCAGCAGTGATAAATCAAAGGCAGGGGAGGGCACTGAAGCTTTCTTT
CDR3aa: CASSDKSKAGEGTEAFF

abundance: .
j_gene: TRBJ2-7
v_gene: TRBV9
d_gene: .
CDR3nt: TGTGCCAGCAGCGTAGATCTTAGCTCCTACGAGCAGTACTTC
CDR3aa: CASSVDLSSYEQYF

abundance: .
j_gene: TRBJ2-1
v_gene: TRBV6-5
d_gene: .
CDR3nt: TGTGCCAGCCTCCGGGACACGTACAATGAGCAGTTCTTC
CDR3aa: CASLRDTYNEQFF

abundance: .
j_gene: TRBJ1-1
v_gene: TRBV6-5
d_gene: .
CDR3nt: TGTGCCAGCAGTTACTCGGGGCCTCGGGCCACTGAAGCTTTCTTT
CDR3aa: CASSYSGPRATEAFF

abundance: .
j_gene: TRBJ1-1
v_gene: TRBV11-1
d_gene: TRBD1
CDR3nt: TGTGCCAGCAGCTTAGAGACAGGGGGCACTGAAGCTTTCTTT
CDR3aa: CASSLETGGTEAFF